The 23 T cell receptor beta chains given below trace back to one sample, sequenced in a study of blood T cell repertoires in COVID-19. Assay used: immunoSEQ multiplex PCR; TCRdb lists only in-frame clones, some missing. This sample yields some 460,000 clones, of which approximately 90% are seen a single time; approximately 2% belongs to the top ten. The sequencing sample was made of PBMCs or T cells enriched from blood (not recorded which). These receptors originate from a woman aged 18-35 years with acute COVID-19.

The chain combines TRBV15 with TRBJ1-2; D not resolved. Germline lookup yields CDR1 LNHNV and CDR2 YYDKDF (reference sequence). CDR3 length: 15 residues. V lost 0 bases, J lost 0 bases, and 8 bases lay in between. Here the CDR3 reads CATSRERLANYGYTF. The CDR3 DNA reads TGTGCCACCAGCAGAGAGAGGCTAGCTAACTATGGCTACACCTTC.

V is TRBV30 and J is TRBJ2-7; 7 bases match TRBD2. This CDR3 region has 14 residues. Germline trimming cut 2 bases from V and 3 bases from J; bases unmatched to any gene: 7. Germline-derived CDR1 and CDR2 are GTSNPN and SVGIG (reference sequence). The CDR3 DNA is TGTGCCTGGAGTAGGGGCGGGAGTAACTACGAGCAGTACTTC. The encoded protein is CAWSRGGSNYEQYF. Full variable domain (missing parts from reference TRBV30 and TRBJ2-7): SQTIHQWPATLVQPVGSPLSLECTVEGTSNPNLYWYRQAAGRGLQLLFYSVGIGQISSEVPQNLSASRPQDRQFILSSKKLLLSDSGFYLCAWSRGGSNYEQYFGPGTRLTVT.

This chain links TRBV30 with TRBJ1-6; 7 bases line up with TRBD1. The CDR3 spans 17 residues. CDR1 is GTSNPN and CDR2 is SVGIG in the germline V gene (reference sequence). V trimming: 0 bases; J trimming: 7 bases; junction bases outside the gene matches: 12. Here the CDR3 reads CAWSVEAGGVRNSPLHF. CDR3 sequence (DNA): TGTGCCTGGAGTGTAGAGGCAGGGGGTGTACGGAATTCACCCCTCCACTTT.

The chain recombines TRBV24-1 with TRBJ2-7; D may be TRBD2 (5 bases). Per the germline V gene, CDR1 is KGHDR and CDR2 is SFDVKD. The CDR3 loop spans 12 amino acids. Trimming stripped 4 bases from V and 3 bases from J, with 6 bases between. The CDR3: CATSDGGYEQYF. CDR3 nucleotides: TGTGCCACCAGTGACGGAGGCTACGAGCAGTACTTC.

The chain combines TRBV10-1 with TRBJ1-2; no clear D. The CDR3 runs 13 residues. Germline V lookup: CDR1 WNHNN, CDR2 SYGVQD (reference sequence). V lost 3 bases and J lost 2, with 7 bases in between. CDR3 region: CASSDTLNYGYTF. The CDR3 DNA reads as TGCGCCAGCAGTGATACATTAAACTATGGCTACACCTTC.

The chain joins TRBV5-1 to TRBJ2-1, with D perhaps TRBD1 (5 bases). Trimming removed 4 bases from V and 2 bases from J, with 13 bases in between. CDR1 is SGHRS, CDR2 YFSETQ, per germline. This CDR3 region has 15 residues. In nucleotides, the CDR3 is TGCGCCAGCAGCGCGGACACTCAAGCCTACAATGAGCAGTTCTTC. This codes for CASSADTQAYNEQFF.

The V gene is TRBV9, the J gene TRBJ2-7; 8 nucleotides align to TRBD1. CDR3 length equals 14 residues. Unmatched junction bases numbered 7, after V lost 2 bases and J lost 6 bases. Germline V gene sequence: CDR1 SGDLS, CDR2 YYNGEE. The CDR3 region is CASSVSGQEFEQYF. CDR3 nucleotides: TGTGCCAGCAGCGTTTCGGGACAGGAATTCGAGCAGTACTTC.

The J gene is TRBJ1-3, the V gene TRBV30; D is possibly TRBD1 (5 bases). Germline V CDR1 and CDR2: GTSNPN, SVGIG (reference sequence). Trimming removed 2 bases from V and 7 bases from J, with 27 bases in between. The CDR3 extends over 18 amino acids. CDR3 in DNA: TGTGCCTGGAGTTTTCAACCTCGGACACCCATGACATCCAACACCATATATTTT. It encodes CAWSFQPRTPMTSNTIYF.

This clone has just one count. The CDR3 DNA reads TGCAGTGCTAGTAGTCAGGGGGGCAATCAGCCCCAGCATTTT. Protein: CSASSQGGNQPQHF. The chain links TRBV20-1 to TRBJ1-5; 7 bases line up with TRBD1. Per germline, CDR1 DFQATT and CDR2 SNEGSKA (reference sequence). The length of the CDR3 is 14 residues. With 3 bases clipped from V and 2 bases from J, the junction kept 4 bases outside the gene matches.

The rearrangement links TRBV24-1 to TRBJ2-7; 10 nucleotides agree with TRBD1. From germline, CDR1 is KGHDR and CDR2 SFDVKD. The length of the CDR3 is 16 residues. Trimming cost V 1 base and J 3 bases; bases outside gene matches: 5. The CDR3 spells CATSDFRDRGGYEQYF. CDR3 nucleotide sequence: TGTGCCACCAGTGATTTCCGGGACAGGGGCGGCTACGAGCAGTACTTC.

The chain is built from TRBV15 and TRBJ2-7; 8 nucleotides agree with TRBD1. The CDR3 contains 15 residues. With V trimmed by 0 bases and J by 8 bases, 9 bases remained unmatched. Germline V lookup: CDR1 LNHNV, CDR2 YYDKDF (reference sequence). CDR3 coding DNA: TGTGCCACCAGCAGAGATCTTCCAGGGGGCGCCCAGCAGTACTTC. It specifies CATSRDLPGGAQQYF.

The V gene is TRBV9, the J gene TRBJ2-3; 10 bases are a match to TRBD2. With V trimmed by 4 bases and J by 4 bases, 12 bases remained unmatched. This CDR3 spans 17 amino acids. Germline V gene data show CDR1 as SGDLS and CDR2 as YYNGEE. Written as DNA, the CDR3 is TGTGCCAGCAGCCCCAGCGCTAGCGGGAGTGGGGCAGATACGCAGTATTTT. As protein: CASSPSASGSGADTQYF.

This clone was counted a single time. The chain carries TRBV9 and TRBJ2-1; TRBD2 aligns across 8 bases. The trim removed 4 bases at V and 6 bases at J, leaving 12 bases unmatched. The CDR3 runs 16 residues. Per the germline V gene, CDR1 is SGDLS and CDR2 is YYNGEE. This CDR3 is CASSPKTERGFNEQFF. The CDR3 nucleotides read TGTGCCAGCAGCCCTAAAACGGAGCGGGGGTTCAATGAGCAGTTCTTC.

Of note for this clone: Other DNA variants within this sample encode the same CDR3. The V and J genes are TRBV5-1 and TRBJ2-5; 8 bases are a match to TRBD1. With V trimmed by 4 bases and J by 9 bases, 2 bases remained unmatched. This CDR3 has 11 amino acids. Germline V lookup: CDR1 SGHRS, CDR2 YFSETQ. The CDR3 is CASSLDRAQYF. The CDR3 bases are TGCGCCAGCAGCCTGGACAGGGCCCAGTACTTC.

V usage is TRBV29-1 and J usage is TRBJ2-5; D perhaps matches TRBD2 (7 bases). V lost 8 bases and J lost 1, with 35 bases in between. The CDR3 extends over 20 amino acids. Germline CDR1 SQVTM, CDR2 ANQGSEA. The CDR3 region has the DNA TGCAGCCCGCGGTACCGAGGACTAGGGGGAACTCGGACCCTCCAAGAGACCCAGTACTTC. Protein: CSPRYRGLGGTRTLQETQYF.

For the CDR3, the DNA is TGTGCCAGCAGCCAAAGGCCGGGGTATGGCTACACCTTC. Its protein is CASSQRPGYGYTF. V gene TRBV3-1 (or the pseudogene TRBV3-2) combines with J gene TRBJ1-2, with D uncertain. Per germline, CDR1 LGHDT and CDR2 YNNKEL (reference sequence). V dropped 2 bases and J dropped 5 bases, with 9 bases sitting between them. This CDR3 is built from 13 residues.

In its sample, this clone was seen once. This may arise from a read error, as a much more abundant clone is one base away. The CDR3 loop is CASSQDDWQPQHF. The CDR3 coding sequence is TGTGCCAGCAGCCAAGATGACTGGCAGCCCCAGCATTTT. The chain joins TRBV14 to TRBJ1-5; D unclear. V was cut by 0 bases and J by 7 bases, with 7 bases left in between. CDR1 is SGHDN, CDR2 FVKESK, per germline. The CDR3 length is 13 residues.

The chain has TRBV5-1 and TRBJ1-2; tentatively, D is TRBD1 (6 bases). Germline V gene lookup returns CDR1 SGHRS and CDR2 YFSETQ. V lost 4 bases, J lost 2 bases, and 18 bases lay in between. The CDR3 is 16 amino acids. CDR3 sequence: CASSLTDLTGNYGYTF. In DNA, the CDR3 is TGCGCCAGCAGCCTAACCGACTTGACAGGAAACTATGGCTACACCTTC.

The chain carries TRBV5-8 and TRBJ2-1; D is ambiguous. The CDR3 loop spans 12 amino acids. Trimming took off 5 bases at V and 7 bases at J, with 10 bases between the two ends. Germline values: CDR1 SGHTS, CDR2 YDEGEE. The CDR3 DNA follows: TGTGCCAGCAGTCCTAGTTTGAATGAGCAGTTCTTC. Amino acids: CASSPSLNEQFF.

V gene TRBV5-1 combines with J gene TRBJ2-3; 9 bases agree with TRBD2. Germline CDR1 and CDR2: SGHRS and YFSETQ. The CDR3 runs to 15 residues. V gave up 2 bases and J gave up 3 bases; unmatched junction bases: 4. CDR3 coding DNA: TGCGCCAGCAGCTTACCAGCGGGAGGTACAGATACGCAGTATTTT. It specifies CASSLPAGGTDTQYF. The entire variable domain, with the rest obtained from reference TRBV5-1 and TRBJ2-3, is as follows: KAGVTQTPRYLIKTRGQQVTLSCSPISGHRSVSWYQQTPGQGLQFLFEYFSETQRNKGNFPGRFSGRQFSNSRSEMNVSTLELGDSALYLCASSLPAGGTDTQYFGPGTRLTVL.

The J gene is TRBJ2-6, the V gene TRBV7-9, with no clear D. The CDR3 has 15 residues. V dropped 1 base and J dropped 1 base, with 5 bases sitting between them. Germline CDR1 SEHNR, CDR2 FQNEAQ (reference sequence). CDR3 sequence (DNA): TGTGCCAGCAGCTTAGTAGAGTCTGGGGCCAACGTCCTGACTTTC. Its protein is CASSLVESGANVLTF.

The rearrangement links TRBV7-9 to TRBJ2-1, with a possible D match to TRBD2 (6 bases). CDR3 length equals 15 residues. In germline, CDR1 is SEHNR, CDR2 FQNEAQ (reference sequence). The V and J ends lost 0 bases and 11 bases respectively, with 17 bases between them. The CDR3 sequence is CASSLAAGTSMKQFF. The CDR3 coding sequence is TGTGCCAGCAGCTTAGCTGCCGGGACTTCTATGAAGCAGTTCTTC.

The chain is built from TRBV13 and TRBJ2-1, with no clear D. The V end was cut by 1 base, the J end by 4 bases, with 5 bases between. The CDR3 is 13 residues long. Germline CDR1 is PRHDT and CDR2 is FYEKMQ (reference sequence). This CDR3 is CASSLASYNEQFF. The CDR3, as DNA: TGTGCCAGCAGCTTAGCGTCGTACAATGAGCAGTTCTTC.